This T cell receptor beta chain was sequenced in a study of T cell changes during pregnancy in multiple sclerosis. Here immunoSEQ multiplex PCR was the method, and the copy in TCRdb shows in-frame clones only, minus some. There are some 30,000 clones in the sample; over 80% occur only once, and around 8.2% lies in the top ten. Germline-derived CDR1 and CDR2 are LNHNV and YYDKDF (reference sequence). The V and J ends lost 1 base and 4 bases respectively, with 13 bases between them. The CDR3 has 15 residues. This sample comprised CD8+ T cells from peripheral blood mononuclear cells, obtained before pregnancy. The V call is TRBV15, the J call TRBJ2-5; perhaps TRBD2 as D (5 bases). The sequence was obtained from a female donor with multiple sclerosis, enrolled in a pregnancy study. The CDR3 DNA reads TGTGCCACCAGCAGAGTACGCTCGGCGGGAGAGACCCAGTACTTC. Encoded protein: CATSRVRSAGETQYF.